This T cell receptor (beta chain) was sequenced for a study of blood T cell repertoires in COVID-19. Background on the study: Some COVID-19 samples were acute and others convalescent; all came from the United States, Italy and Spain. Nucleic acid was either cDNA or gDNA, and it came from T cells, B-cell-depleted T cells, or PBMCs.

The CDR3 contains 16 residues. The authors' processing: Reference gene primer amplification gave estimated nucleated cell counts. Assay used: immunoSEQ multiplex PCR; TCRdb lists only in-frame clones, some missing. V and J calls and clone size are those listed in that table; D and trimming were worked out from the DNA. The sample yields about 16,000 clones, about nine tenths seen once. The V gene is TRBV21-1, the J gene TRBJ2-1; the DNA was not compared with TRBD2, the D call given in the table. TRBV21-1 is tagged as a pseudogene. This TCR derives from a man older than 75 with acute or convalescent COVID-19. Sequencing was done on a sample of peripheral blood. The CDR3 reads CASSNLLAGDYNEQFF. CDR3 DNA: TGTGCCAGCAGCAATTTGTTAGCGGGGGATTACAATGAGCAGTTCTTC.